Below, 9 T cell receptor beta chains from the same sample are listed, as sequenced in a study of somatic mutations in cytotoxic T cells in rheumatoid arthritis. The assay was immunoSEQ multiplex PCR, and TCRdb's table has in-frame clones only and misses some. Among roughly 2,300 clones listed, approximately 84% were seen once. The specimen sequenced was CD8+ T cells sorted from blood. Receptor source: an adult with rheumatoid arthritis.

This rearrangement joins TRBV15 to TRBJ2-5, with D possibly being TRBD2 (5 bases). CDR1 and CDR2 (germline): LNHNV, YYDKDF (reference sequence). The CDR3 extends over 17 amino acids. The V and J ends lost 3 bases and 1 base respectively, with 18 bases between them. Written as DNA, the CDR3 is TGTGCCACCAGCAGTCCCGAGGGTCCATTGATCCAAGAGACCCAGTACTTC. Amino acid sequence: CATSSPEGPLIQETQYF.

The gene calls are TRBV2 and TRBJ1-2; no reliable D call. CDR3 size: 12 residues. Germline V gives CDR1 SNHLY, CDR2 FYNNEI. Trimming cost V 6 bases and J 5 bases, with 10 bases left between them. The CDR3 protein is CASRDGPYGYTF. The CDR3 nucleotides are TGTGCCAGCAGGGACGGGCCTTATGGCTACACCTTC.

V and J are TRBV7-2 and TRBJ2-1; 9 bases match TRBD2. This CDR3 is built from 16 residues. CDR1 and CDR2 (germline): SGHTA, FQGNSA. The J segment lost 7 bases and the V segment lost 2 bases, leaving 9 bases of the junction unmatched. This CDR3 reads CASSLIWRGGRNEQFF. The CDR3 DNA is TGTGCCAGCAGCTTAATATGGCGGGGGGGTAGGAATGAGCAGTTCTTC. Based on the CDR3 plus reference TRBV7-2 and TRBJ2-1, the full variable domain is GAGVSQSPSNKVTEKGKDVELRCDPISGHTALYWYRQSLGQGLEFLIYFQGNSAPDKSGLPSDRFSAERTGGSVSTLTIQRTQQEDSAVYLCASSLIWRGGRNEQFFGPGTRLTVL.

CDR3 sequence reads: CASSPDGHEQYF. Written as DNA, the CDR3 is TGCGCCAGCAGCCCTGACGGCCACGAGCAGTACTTC. The V call is TRBV5-1, the J call TRBJ2-7, with D hard to call. The ends were cut back, 4 bases at V and 5 bases at J, with 10 bases in the middle. CDR3 length equals 12 residues. CDR1 and CDR2 from the germline V gene are SGHRS and YFSETQ.

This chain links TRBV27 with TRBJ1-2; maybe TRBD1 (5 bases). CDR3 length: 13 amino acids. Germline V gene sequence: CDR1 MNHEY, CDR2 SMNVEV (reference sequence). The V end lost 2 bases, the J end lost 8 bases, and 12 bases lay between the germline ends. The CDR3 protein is CASSLGGAGGYTF. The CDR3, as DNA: TGTGCCAGCAGTTTAGGAGGGGCTGGAGGCTACACCTTC.

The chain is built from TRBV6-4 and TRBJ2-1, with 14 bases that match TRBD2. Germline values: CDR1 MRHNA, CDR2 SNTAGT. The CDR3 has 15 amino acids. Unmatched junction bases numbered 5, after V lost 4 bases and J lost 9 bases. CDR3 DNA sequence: TGTGCCAGCAGTGCTACGACTAGCGGGGGGGGTGAGCAGTTCTTC. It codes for CASSATTSGGGEQFF.

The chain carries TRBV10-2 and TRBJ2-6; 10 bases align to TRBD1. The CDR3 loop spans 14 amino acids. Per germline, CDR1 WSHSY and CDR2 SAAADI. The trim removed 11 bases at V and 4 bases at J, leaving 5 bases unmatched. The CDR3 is CAAGTGAGANVLTF. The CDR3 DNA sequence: TGCGCCGCCGGGACAGGGGCCGGGGCCAACGTCCTGACTTTC.

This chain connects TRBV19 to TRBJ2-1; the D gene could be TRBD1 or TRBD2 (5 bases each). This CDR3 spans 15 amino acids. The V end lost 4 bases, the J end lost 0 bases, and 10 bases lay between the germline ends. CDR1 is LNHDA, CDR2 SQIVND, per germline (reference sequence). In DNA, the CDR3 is TGTGCCAGTAGTACGGGGCACAGCTCCTACAATGAGCAGTTCTTC. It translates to CASSTGHSSYNEQFF.

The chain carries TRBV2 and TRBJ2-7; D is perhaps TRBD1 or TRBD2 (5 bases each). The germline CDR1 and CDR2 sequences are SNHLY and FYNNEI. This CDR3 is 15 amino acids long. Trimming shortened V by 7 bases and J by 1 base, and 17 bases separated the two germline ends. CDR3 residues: CASMRGLVLSYEQYF. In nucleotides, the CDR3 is TGTGCCAGCATGAGGGGATTAGTGCTTTCCTACGAGCAGTACTTC.